One and the same sample provided the 5 T cell receptor beta chains below, sequenced in a study of T-cell reconstitution after alpha-beta-depleted transplantation in children. It was with unique molecular identifiers that the TCRbeta library was prepared. TCRdb re-derived calls from the PCR reads in MiXCR, one entry per CDR3 protein. The data contain some 100,000 distinct CDR3 sequences, about 22% of them singletons. The material was PBMCs, obtained before TCRalphabeta/CD19-depleted stem cell transplant. These receptor sequences come from a boy younger than 10 with acute lymphoblastic leukemia, due to receive a stem cell transplant.

V gene TRBV12-3 or TRBV12-4 combines with J gene TRBJ1-6; 10 bases align to TRBD1. The junction had 11 bases not matched to a gene; V was cut back by 6 bases and J by 9 bases. This CDR3 has 16 residues. The CDR3 here is CASRLRQGAIGSPLHF. In DNA, the CDR3 is TGTGCCAGCAGACTTAGACAGGGGGCGATTGGTTCACCCCTCCACTTT.

This chain connects TRBV10-2 to TRBJ2-7; D gene ambiguous. There are 10 residues in the CDR3. V lost 8 bases and J 3 bases, leaving 5 bases between the germline ends. The germline V gene has CDR1 WSHSY and CDR2 SAAADI. The CDR3 DNA reads as TGCGCCAGCGGAAACTACGAGCAGTACTTC. This gives the protein CASGNYEQYF.

The genes are TRBV5-6 and TRBJ1-5; 9 bases match TRBD1. Germline CDR1 reads SGHDT; CDR2 reads YYEEEE. The CDR3 has 15 residues. V lost 7 bases and J lost 5; bases outside the gene matches: 10. CDR3 bases: TGTGCCAGCGGACAGGGGATAGGGTTCGATCAGCCCCAGCATTTT. This gives the protein CASGQGIGFDQPQHF.

The chain uses TRBV28 and TRBJ1-5; tentatively, D is TRBD1 (6 bases). CDR1 is MDHEN and CDR2 is SYDVKM in the germline V gene. V lost 0 bases to trimming and J lost 2 bases, with 14 bases between them. The CDR3 runs to 17 residues. For the CDR3, the DNA is TGTGCCAGCAGTTTATGGCCCCAGGGGTTAGGCAATCAGCCCCAGCATTTT. The encoded protein is CASSLWPQGLGNQPQHF.

The V gene is TRBV6-6, the J gene TRBJ2-7; 7 bases fit TRBD1. Germline-derived CDR1 and CDR2 are MNHNY and SVGAGI (reference sequence). Trimming cost V 7 bases and J 3 bases; bases outside gene matches: 3. This CDR3 has 12 residues. The DNA for the CDR3 is TGTGCCAGCACGGGACAGTACTACGAGCAGTACTTC. This gives the protein CASTGQYYEQYF.